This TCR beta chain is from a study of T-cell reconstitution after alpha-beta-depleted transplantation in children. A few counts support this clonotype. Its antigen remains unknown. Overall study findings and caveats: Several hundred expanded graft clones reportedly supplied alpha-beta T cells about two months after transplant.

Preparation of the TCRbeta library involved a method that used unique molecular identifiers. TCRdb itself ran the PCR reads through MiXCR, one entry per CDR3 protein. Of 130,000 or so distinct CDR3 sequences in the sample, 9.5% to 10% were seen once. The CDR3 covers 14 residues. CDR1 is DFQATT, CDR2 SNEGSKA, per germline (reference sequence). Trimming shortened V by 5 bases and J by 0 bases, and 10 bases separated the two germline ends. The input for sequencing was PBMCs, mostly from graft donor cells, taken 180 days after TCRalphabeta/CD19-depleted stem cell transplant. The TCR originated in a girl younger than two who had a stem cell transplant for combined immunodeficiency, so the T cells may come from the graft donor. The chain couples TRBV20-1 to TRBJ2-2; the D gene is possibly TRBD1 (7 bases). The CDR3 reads CSAGGTANTGELFF. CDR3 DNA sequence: TGCAGTGCTGGGGGGACAGCGAACACCGGGGAGCTGTTTTTT.